This T cell receptor beta chain comes out of a study of T-cell memory formation after mild COVID-19. General observations from the study: The main location of contracting CD4+ clones was CM and EM, and that of contracting CD8+ clones was EMRA. Whether day 37 second-wave clones are SARS-CoV-2-specific was not confirmed.

Looked up from germline, CDR1 is SQVTM and CDR2 is ANQGSEA. The CDR3 runs 14 residues. The V end lost 0 bases, the J end lost 1 base, and 7 bases lay between the germline ends. TCRdb re-called the 5' RACE reads with MiXCR, one entry per CDR3 protein. The table lists 250,000 to 350,000 distinct CDR3 sequences, roughly a fifth of them singletons. Regarding this clonotype: The antigen remains undetermined.

This clonotype was sampled from a man aged 18-30 years who had mild COVID-19 (a few samples of this study predate the infection). Cell type and time point are not known. The specimen sequenced was PBMCs or a T cell subset sorted from them (not recorded which). The chain is built from TRBV29-1 and TRBJ1-3; D remains ambiguous. CDR3 residues: CSVEESGSGNTIYF. For the CDR3, the DNA is TGCAGCGTTGAAGAGTCGGGTTCTGGAAACACCATATATTTT.